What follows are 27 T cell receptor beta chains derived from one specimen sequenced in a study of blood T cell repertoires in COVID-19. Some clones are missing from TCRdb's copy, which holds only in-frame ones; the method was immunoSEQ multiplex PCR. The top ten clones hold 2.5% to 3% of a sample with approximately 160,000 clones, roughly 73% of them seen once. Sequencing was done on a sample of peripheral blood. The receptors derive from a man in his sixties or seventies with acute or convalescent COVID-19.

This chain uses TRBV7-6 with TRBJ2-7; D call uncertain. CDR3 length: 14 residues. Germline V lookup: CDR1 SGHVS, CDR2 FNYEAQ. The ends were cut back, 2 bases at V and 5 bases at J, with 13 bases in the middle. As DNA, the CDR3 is TGTGCCAGCAGCTTATCCCCCTCTATAGACGAGCAGTACTTC. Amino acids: CASSLSPSIDEQYF.

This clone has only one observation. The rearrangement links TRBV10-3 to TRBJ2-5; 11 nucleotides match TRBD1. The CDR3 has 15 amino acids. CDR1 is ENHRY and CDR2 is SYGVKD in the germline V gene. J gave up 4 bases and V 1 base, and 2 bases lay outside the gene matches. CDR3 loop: CAISELDRGRETQYF. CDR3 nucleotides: TGTGCCATCAGTGAGTTGGACAGGGGGCGAGAGACCCAGTACTTC.

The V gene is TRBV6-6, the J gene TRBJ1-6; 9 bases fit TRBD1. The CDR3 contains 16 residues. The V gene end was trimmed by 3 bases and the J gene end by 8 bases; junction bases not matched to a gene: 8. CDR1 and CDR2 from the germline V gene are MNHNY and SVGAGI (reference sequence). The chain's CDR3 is CASSYLPGDRDSPLHF. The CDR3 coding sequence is TGTGCCAGCAGTTATCTTCCGGGGGACAGGGATTCACCCCTCCACTTT.

CDR3 in DNA: TGTGCCAGCAGTTTACAAGGGGCCGGTCAGGGTGAGCAGTTCTTC. Amino acid sequence: CASSLQGAGQGEQFF. This sequence joins TRBV28 and TRBJ2-1, with TRBD1 as a possible D gene (5 bases). The germline gives CDR1 MDHEN, CDR2 SYDVKM. The CDR3 length is 15 residues. V was trimmed by 2 bases and J by 9 bases, leaving 17 bases between them.

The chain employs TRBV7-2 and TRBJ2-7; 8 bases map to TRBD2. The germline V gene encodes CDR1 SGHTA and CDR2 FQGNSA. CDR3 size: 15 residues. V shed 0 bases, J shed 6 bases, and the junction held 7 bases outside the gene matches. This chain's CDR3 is CASSLAAGGEFEQYF. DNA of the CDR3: TGTGCCAGCAGCTTAGCCGCGGGAGGCGAGTTCGAGCAGTACTTC.

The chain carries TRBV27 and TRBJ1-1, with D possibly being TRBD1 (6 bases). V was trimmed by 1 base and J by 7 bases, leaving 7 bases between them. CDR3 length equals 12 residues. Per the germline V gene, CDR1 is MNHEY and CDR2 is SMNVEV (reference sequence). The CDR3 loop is CASSLLQGEAFF. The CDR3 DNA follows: TGTGCCAGCAGTTTATTACAGGGTGAAGCTTTCTTT.

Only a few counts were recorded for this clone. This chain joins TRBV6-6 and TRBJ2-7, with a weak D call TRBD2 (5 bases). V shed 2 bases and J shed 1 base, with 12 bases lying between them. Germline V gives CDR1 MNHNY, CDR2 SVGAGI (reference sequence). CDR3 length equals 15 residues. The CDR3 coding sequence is TGTGCCAGCAGTTACGATGCGACTACATCCTACGAGCAGTACTTC. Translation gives CASSYDATTSYEQYF.

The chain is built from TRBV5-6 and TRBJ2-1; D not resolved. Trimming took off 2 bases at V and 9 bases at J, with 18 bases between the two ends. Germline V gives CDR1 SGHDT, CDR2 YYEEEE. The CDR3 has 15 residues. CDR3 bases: TGTGCCAGCAGCTTTCTGGCGGAACACCGTAGTGAGCAGTTCTTC. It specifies CASSFLAEHRSEQFF.

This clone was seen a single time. CDR3 in amino acids: CASSVTGDSFYNEQFF. The CDR3 nucleotides are TGTGCCAGCAGCGTAACGGGAGACTCGTTTTACAATGAGCAGTTCTTC. J is TRBJ2-1 and V is TRBV9; weak D call: TRBD2 (6 bases). This CDR3 comprises 16 residues. Between the trimmed V and J ends, which lost 1 base and 4 bases, there was a span of 15 bases. Germline CDR1 reads SGDLS; CDR2 reads YYNGEE. The full variable domain, rest sourced from reference TRBV9 and TRBJ2-1, is DSGVTQTPKHLITATGQRVTLRCSPRSGDLSVYWYQQSLDQGLQFLIQYYNGEERAKGNILERFSAQQFPDLHSELNLSSLELGDSALYFCASSVTGDSFYNEQFFGPGTRLTVL.

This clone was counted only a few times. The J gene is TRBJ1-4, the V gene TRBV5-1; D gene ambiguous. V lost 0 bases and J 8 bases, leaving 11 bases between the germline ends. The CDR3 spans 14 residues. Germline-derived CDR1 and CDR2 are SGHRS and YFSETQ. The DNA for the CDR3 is TGCGCCAGCAGCTTGGGCGATTCGAGAGAAAAACTGTTTTTT. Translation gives CASSLGDSREKLFF.

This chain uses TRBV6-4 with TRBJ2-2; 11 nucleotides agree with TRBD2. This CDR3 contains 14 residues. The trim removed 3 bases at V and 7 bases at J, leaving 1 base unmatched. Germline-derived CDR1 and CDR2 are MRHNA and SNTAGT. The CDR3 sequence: CASSELAGVGELFF. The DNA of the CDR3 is TGTGCCAGCAGTGAACTAGCGGGAGTCGGGGAGCTGTTTTTT.

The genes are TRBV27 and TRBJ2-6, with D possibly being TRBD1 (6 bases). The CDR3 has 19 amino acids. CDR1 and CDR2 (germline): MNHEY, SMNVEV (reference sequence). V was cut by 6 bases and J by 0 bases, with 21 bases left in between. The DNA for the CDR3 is TGTGCCAGCAGACCACCGTTGGGGGCATCGAGCTCTGGGGCCAACGTCCTGACTTTC. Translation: CASRPPLGASSSGANVLTF.

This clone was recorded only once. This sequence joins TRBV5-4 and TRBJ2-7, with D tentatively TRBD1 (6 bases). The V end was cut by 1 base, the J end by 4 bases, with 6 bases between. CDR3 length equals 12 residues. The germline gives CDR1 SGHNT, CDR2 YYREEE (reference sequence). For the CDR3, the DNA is TGTGCCAGCAGCTTGAGGGGGTACGAGCAGTACTTC. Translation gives CASSLRGYEQYF.

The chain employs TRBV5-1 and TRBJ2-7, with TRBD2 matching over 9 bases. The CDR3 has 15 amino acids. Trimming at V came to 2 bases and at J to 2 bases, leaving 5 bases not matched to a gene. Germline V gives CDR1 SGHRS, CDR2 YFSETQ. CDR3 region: CASSFNSGSTYEQYF. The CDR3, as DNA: TGCGCCAGCAGCTTCAATAGCGGGAGTACCTACGAGCAGTACTTC.

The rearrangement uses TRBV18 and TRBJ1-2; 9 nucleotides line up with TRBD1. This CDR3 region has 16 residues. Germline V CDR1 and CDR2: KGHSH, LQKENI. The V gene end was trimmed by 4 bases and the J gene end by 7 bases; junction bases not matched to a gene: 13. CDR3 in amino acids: CASSQGQGTGLLGYTF. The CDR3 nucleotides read TGTGCCAGCTCACAAGGACAGGGGACGGGGTTGCTTGGCTACACCTTC.

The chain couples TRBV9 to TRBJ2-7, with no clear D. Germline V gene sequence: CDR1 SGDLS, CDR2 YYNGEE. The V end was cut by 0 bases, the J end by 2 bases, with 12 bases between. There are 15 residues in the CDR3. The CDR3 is CASSVGHDGPYEQYF. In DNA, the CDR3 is TGTGCCAGCAGCGTAGGACACGATGGGCCCTACGAGCAGTACTTC. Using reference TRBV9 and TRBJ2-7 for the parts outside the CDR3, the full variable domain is DSGVTQTPKHLITATGQRVTLRCSPRSGDLSVYWYQQSLDQGLQFLIQYYNGEERAKGNILERFSAQQFPDLHSELNLSSLELGDSALYFCASSVGHDGPYEQYFGPGTRLTVT.

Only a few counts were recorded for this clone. CDR3 protein: CAWTLGNTIYF. The CDR3 DNA follows: TGTGCCTGGACCCTCGGAAACACCATATATTTT. This chain links TRBV30 with TRBJ1-3, with unresolved D. CDR1 and CDR2 (germline): GTSNPN, SVGIG (reference sequence). This CDR3 is built from 11 residues. The V end lost 4 bases, the J end lost 4 bases, and 5 bases lay between the germline ends. The whole variable domain, filled in from reference TRBV30 and TRBJ1-3, reads SQTIHQWPATLVQPVGSPLSLECTVEGTSNPNLYWYRQAAGRGLQLLFYSVGIGQISSEVPQNLSASRPQDRQFILSSKKLLLSDSGFYLCAWTLGNTIYFGEGSWLTVV.

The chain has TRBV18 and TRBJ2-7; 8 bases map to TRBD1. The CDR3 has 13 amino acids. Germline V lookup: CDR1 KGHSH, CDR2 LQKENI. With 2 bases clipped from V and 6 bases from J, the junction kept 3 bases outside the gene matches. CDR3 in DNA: TGTGCCAGCTCACCAGAACAGGGGGGCGAGCAGTACTTC. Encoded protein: CASSPEQGGEQYF.

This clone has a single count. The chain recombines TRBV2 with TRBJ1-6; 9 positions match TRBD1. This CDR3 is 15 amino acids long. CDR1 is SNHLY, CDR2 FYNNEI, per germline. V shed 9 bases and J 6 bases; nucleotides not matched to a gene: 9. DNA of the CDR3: TGTGCCAGTCAAACAACAGGGGGCTCTAATTCACCCCTCCACTTT. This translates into CASQTTGGSNSPLHF.

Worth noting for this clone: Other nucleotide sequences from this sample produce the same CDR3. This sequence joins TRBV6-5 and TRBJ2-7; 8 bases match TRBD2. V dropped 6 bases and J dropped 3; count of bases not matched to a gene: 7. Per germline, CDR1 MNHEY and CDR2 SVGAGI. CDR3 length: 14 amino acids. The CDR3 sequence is CASRETSGSYEQYF. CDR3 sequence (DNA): TGTGCCAGCAGGGAGACCAGCGGGAGCTACGAGCAGTACTTC.

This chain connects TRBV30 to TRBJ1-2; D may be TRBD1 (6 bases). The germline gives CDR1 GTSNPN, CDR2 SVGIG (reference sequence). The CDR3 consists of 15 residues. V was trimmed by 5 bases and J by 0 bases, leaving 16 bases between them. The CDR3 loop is CAWLTTGQTNYGYTF. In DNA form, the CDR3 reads TGTGCCTGGTTAACAACAGGGCAAACTAACTATGGCTACACCTTC.

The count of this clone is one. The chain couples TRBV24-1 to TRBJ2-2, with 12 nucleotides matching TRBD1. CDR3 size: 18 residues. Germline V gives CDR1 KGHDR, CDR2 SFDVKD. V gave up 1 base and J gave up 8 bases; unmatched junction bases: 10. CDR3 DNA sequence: TGTGCCACCAGTGATTTTATGACGGGACAGGGGGCCAGTGGGGAGCTGTTTTTT. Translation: CATSDFMTGQGASGELFF.

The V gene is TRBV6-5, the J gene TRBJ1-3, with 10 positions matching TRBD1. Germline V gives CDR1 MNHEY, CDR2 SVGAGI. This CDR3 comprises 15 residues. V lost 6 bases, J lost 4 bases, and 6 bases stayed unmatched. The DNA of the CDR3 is TGTGCCAGCAGCCCGGGACAGGGGTTCGGAAACACCATATATTTT. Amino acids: CASSPGQGFGNTIYF.

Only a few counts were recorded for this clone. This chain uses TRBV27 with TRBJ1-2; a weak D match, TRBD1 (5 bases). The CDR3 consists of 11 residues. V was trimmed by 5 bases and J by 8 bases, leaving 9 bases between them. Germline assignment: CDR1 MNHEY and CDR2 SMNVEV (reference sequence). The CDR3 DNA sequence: TGTGCCAGCAGTAGGGGCGACGGCTACACCTTC. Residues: CASSRGDGYTF.

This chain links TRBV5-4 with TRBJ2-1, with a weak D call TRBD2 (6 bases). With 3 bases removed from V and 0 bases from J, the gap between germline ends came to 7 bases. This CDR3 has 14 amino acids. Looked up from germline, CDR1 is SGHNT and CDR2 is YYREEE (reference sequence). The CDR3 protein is CASSSGSSYNEQFF. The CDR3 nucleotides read TGTGCCAGCAGCTCCGGGAGCTCCTACAATGAGCAGTTCTTC.

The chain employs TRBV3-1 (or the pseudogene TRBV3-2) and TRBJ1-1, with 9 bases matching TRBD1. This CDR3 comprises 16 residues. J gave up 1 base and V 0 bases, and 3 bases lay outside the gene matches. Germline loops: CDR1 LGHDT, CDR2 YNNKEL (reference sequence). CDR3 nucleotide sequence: TGTGCCAGCAGCCAAGATTGGGGACAGGGGAACACTGAAGCTTTCTTT. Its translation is CASSQDWGQGNTEAFF.

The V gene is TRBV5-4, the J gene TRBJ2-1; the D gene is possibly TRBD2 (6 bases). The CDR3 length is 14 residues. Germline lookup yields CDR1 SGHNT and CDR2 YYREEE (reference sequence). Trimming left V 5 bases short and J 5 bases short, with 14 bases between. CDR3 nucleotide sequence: TGTGCCAGCAGTCTTCTGGGAGGCGACAATGAGCAGTTCTTC. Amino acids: CASSLLGGDNEQFF.